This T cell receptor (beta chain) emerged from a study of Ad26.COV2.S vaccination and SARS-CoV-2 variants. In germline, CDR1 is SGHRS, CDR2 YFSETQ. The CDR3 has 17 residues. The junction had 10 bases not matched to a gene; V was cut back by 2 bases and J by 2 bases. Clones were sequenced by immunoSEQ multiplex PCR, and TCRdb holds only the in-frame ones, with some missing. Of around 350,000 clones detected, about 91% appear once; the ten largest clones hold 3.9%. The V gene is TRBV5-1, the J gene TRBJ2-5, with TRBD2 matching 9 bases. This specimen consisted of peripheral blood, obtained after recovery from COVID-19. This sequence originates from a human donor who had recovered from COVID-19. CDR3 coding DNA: TGCGCCAGCAGCTTTAACCCAACAGCGGGGGGTCAAGAGACCCAGTACTTC. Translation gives CASSFNPTAGGQETQYF.